The clone carrying this T cell receptor beta chain was seen once. Profiling relied on immunoSEQ multiplex PCR, and the TCRdb table lists in-frame clones only, not all of them. The sample has around 250,000 clones; more than 80% are singletons. Germline CDR1 MDHEN, CDR2 SYDVKM. V was clipped by 3 bases and J by 3 bases; unmatched bases: 5. The CDR3 is 14 amino acids. The source of the sample is a study of blood T cell repertoires in COVID-19. Living in 20 to 30 US areas, the participants were between 18 and 89 years of age. The receptor comes from a woman in her twenties or thirties with acute COVID-19. The source material was PBMCs or T cells enriched from blood (not recorded which). The chain is built from TRBV28 and TRBJ2-7; 7 nucleotides align to TRBD1. The chain's CDR3 is CASSFGTDLYEQYF. CDR3 DNA sequence: TGTGCCAGCAGTTTCGGGACAGATCTCTACGAGCAGTACTTC.